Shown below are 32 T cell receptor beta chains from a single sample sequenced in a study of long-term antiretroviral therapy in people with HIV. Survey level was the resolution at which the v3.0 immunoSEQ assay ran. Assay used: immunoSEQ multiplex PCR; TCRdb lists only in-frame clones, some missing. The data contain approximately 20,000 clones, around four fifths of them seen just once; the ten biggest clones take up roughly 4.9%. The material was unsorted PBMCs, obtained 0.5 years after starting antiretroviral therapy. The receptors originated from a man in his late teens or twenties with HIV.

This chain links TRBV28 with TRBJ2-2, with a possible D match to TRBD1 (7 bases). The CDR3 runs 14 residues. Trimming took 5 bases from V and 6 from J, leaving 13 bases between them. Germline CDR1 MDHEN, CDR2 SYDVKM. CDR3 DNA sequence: TGTGCCAGCAGTAACAGGGGAGGCGCCGGGGAGCTGTTTTTT. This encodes CASSNRGGAGELFF.

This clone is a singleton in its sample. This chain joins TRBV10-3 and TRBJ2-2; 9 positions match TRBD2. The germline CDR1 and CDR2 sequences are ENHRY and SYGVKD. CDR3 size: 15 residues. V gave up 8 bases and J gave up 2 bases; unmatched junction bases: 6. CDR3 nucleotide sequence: TGTGCCATCGGAGCGGGAGGAAAAAACACCGGGGAGCTGTTTTTT. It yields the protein CAIGAGGKNTGELFF.

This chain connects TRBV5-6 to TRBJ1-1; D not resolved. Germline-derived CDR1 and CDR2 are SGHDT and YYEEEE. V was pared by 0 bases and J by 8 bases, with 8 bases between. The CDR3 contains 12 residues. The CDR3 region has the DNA TGTGCCAGCAGCTTGGGTTCGAGGGAAGCTTTCTTT. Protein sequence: CASSLGSREAFF.

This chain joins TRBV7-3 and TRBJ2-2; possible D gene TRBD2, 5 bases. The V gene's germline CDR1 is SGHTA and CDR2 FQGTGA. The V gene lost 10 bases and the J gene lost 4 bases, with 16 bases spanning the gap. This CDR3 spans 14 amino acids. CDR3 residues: CATRREFGTGELFF. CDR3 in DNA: TGTGCCACCCGTCGGGAATTTGGCACCGGGGAGCTGTTTTTT.

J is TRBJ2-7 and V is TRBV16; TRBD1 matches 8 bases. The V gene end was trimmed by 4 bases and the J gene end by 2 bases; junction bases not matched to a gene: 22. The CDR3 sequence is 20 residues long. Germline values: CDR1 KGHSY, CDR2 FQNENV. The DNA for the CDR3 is TGTGCCAGCAGCCCGGGCACGGTTGGGACAGGTGAGAAAGGGACCTACGAGCAGTACTTC. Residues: CASSPGTVGTGEKGTYEQYF.

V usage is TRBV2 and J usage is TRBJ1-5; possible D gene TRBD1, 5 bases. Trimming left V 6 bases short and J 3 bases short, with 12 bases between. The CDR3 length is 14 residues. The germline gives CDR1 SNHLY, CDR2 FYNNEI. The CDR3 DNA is TGTGCCAGCAGGTGGGACGGACCCAATCAGCCCCAGCATTTT. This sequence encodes CASRWDGPNQPQHF.

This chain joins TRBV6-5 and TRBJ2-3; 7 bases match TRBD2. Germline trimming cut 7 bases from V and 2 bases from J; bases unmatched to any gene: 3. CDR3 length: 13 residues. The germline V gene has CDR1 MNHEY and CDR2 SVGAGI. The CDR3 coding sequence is TGTGCCAGCACGCGGGGGTTCACAGATACGCAGTATTTT. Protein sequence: CASTRGFTDTQYF.

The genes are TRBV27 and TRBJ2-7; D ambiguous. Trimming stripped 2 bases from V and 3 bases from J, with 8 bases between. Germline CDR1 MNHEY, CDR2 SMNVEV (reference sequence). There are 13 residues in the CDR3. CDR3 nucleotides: TGTGCCAGCAGTTTAACGATCCACTACGAGCAGTACTTC. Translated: CASSLTIHYEQYF.

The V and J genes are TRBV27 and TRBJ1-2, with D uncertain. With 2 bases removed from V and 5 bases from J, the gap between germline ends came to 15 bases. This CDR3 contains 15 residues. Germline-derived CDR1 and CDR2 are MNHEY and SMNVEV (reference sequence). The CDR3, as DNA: TGTGCCAGCAGTTTAACGGCGGTACCCATTTATGGCTACACCTTC. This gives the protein CASSLTAVPIYGYTF.

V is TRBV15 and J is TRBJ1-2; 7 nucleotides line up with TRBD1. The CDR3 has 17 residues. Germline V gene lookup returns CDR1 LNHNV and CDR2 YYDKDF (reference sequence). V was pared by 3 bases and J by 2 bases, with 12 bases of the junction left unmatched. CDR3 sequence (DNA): TGTGCCACCAGCAGGCGACCACGTCCGGGACAGAACTATGGCTACACCTTC. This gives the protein CATSRRPRPGQNYGYTF. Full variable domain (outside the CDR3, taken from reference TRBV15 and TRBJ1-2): DAMVIQNPRYQVTQFGKPVTLSCSQTLNHNVMYWYQQKSSQAPKLLFHYYDKDFNNEADTPDNFQSRRPNTSFCFLDIRSPGLGDTAMYLCATSRRPRPGQNYGYTFGSGTRLTVV.

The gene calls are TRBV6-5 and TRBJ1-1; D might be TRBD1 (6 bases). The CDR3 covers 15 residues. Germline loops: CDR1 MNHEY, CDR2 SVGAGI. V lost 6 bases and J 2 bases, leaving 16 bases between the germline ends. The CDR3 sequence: CASRRTTGGNTEAFF. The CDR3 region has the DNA TGTGCCAGCAGGCGGACGACAGGTGGCAACACTGAAGCTTTCTTT.

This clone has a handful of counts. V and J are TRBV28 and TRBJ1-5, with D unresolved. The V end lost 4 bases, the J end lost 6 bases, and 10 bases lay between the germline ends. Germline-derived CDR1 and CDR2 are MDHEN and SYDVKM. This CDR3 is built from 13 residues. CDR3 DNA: TGTGCCAGCAGTTACACCGACTTTCAGCCCCAGCATTTT. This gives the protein CASSYTDFQPQHF.

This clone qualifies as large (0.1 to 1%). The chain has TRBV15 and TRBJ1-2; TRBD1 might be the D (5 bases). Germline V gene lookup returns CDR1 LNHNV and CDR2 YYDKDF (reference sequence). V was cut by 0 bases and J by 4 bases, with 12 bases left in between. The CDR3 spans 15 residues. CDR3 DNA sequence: TGTGCCACCAGCAGAGATTCCCAGGGAAGCTATGGCTACACCTTC. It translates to CATSRDSQGSYGYTF.

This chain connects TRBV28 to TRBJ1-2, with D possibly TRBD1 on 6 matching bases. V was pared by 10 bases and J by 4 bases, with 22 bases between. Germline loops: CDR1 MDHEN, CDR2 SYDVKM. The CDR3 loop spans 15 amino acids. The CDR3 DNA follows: TGTGCCATCACCAATGAACAGGGTTTTGGCTATGGCTACACCTTC. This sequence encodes CAITNEQGFGYGYTF.

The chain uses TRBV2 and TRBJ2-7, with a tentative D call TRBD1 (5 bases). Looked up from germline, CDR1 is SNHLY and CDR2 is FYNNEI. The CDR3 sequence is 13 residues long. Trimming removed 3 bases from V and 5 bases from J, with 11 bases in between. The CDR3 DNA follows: TGTGCCAGCAGTGAGCGACAGTTGAACGAGCAGTACTTC. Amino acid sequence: CASSERQLNEQYF.

Here the CDR3 DNA reads TGTGCCAGCAGGCCGGGACAGGGTACTACTGAAGCTTTCTTT. Its protein is CASRPGQGTTEAFF. The V call is TRBV6-5, the J call TRBJ1-1; TRBD1 matches 9 bases. The CDR3 is 14 residues long. From germline, CDR1 is MNHEY and CDR2 SVGAGI. After removal of 6 bases from V and 5 bases from J, the junction contained 7 bases not matched to a gene.

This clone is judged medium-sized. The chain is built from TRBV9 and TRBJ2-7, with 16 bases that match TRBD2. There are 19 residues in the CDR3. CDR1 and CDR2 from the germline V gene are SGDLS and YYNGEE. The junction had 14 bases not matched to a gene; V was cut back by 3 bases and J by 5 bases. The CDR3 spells CASSGETTGTSGRAHEQYF. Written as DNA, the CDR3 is TGTGCCAGCAGCGGAGAAACTACCGGGACTAGCGGGAGGGCCCACGAGCAGTACTTC.

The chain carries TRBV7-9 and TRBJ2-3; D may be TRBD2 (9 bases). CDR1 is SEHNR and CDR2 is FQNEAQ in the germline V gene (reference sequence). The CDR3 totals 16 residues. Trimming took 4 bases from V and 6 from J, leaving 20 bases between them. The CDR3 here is CASSSGGGGASDTQYF. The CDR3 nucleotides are TGTGCCAGCAGCTCAGGGGGCGGGGGGGCATCGGATACGCAGTATTTT.

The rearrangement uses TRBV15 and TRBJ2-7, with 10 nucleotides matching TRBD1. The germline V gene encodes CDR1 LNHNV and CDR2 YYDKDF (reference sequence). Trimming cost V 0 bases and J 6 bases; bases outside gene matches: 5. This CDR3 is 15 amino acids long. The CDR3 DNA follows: TGTGCCACCAGCAGAGATCGTGGGACAGGGGTCGAGCAGTACTTC. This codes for CATSRDRGTGVEQYF.

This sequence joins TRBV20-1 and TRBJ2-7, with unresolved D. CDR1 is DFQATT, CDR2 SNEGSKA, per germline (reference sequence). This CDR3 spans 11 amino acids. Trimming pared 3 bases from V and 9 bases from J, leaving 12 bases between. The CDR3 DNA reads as TGCAGTGCTAGTCCTGATTTGGGGCAGTACTTC. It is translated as CSASPDLGQYF.

This chain's CDR3 is CASSHRMGDSNTEAFF. The CDR3 DNA reads as TGTGCCAGCAGTCACCGGATGGGGGACTCGAACACTGAAGCTTTCTTT. This chain joins TRBV5-8 and TRBJ1-1; D possibly corresponds to TRBD1 (5 bases). Deletions cut 5 bases from V and 1 base from J, with 18 bases between. The CDR3 length is 16 residues. From germline, CDR1 is SGHTS and CDR2 YDEGEE.

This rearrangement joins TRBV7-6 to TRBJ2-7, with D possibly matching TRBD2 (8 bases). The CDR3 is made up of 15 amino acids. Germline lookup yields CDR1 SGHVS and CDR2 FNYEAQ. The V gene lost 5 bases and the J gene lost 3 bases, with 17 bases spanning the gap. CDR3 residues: CASSREGTAIYEQYF. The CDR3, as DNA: TGTGCCAGCAGCCGGGAGGGGACAGCAATCTACGAGCAGTACTTC.

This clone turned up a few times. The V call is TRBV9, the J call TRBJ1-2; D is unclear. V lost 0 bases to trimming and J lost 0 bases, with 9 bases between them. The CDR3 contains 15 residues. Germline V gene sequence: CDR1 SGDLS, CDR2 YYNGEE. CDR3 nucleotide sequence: TGTGCCAGCAGCGTAGAGGACGGGGCTAACTATGGCTACACCTTC. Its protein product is CASSVEDGANYGYTF.

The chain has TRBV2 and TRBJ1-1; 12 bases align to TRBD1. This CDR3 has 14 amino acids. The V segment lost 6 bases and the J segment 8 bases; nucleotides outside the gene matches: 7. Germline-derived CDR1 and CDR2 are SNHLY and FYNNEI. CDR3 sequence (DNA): TGTGCCAGCAGCGCCGGGACAGGGGGCGCGGAAGCTTTCTTT. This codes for CASSAGTGGAEAFF. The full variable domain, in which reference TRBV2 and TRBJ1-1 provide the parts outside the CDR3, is EPEVTQTPSHQVTQMGQEVILRCVPISNHLYFYWYRQILGQKVEFLVSFYNNEISEKSEIFDDQFSVERPDGSNFTLKIRSTKLEDSAMYFCASSAGTGGAEAFFGQGTRLTVV.

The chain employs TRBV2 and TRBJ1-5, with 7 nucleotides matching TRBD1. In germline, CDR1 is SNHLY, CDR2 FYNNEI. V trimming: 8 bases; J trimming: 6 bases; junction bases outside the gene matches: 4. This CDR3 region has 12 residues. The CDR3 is CASGQEFQPQHF. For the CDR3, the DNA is TGTGCCAGCGGACAGGAGTTTCAGCCCCAGCATTTT. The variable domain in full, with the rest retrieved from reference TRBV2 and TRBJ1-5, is EPEVTQTPSHQVTQMGQEVILRCVPISNHLYFYWYRQILGQKVEFLVSFYNNEISEKSEIFDDQFSVERPDGSNFTLKIRSTKLEDSAMYFCASGQEFQPQHFGDGTRLSIL.

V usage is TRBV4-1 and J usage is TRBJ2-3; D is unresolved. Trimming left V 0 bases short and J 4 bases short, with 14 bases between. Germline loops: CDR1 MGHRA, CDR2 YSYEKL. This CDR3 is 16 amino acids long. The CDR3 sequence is CASSQDTGLGADTQYF. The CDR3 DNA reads TGCGCCAGCAGCCAAGATACTGGCCTAGGCGCAGATACGCAGTATTTT.

CDR3 protein: CASSLESGVNTGELFF. The CDR3 region has the DNA TGCGCCAGCAGCTTGGAATCGGGGGTCAACACCGGGGAGCTGTTTTTT. The chain uses TRBV5-1 and TRBJ2-2, with D possibly being TRBD2 (6 bases). Germline CDR1 is SGHRS and CDR2 is YFSETQ. Trimming stripped 0 bases from V and 2 bases from J, with 11 bases between. This CDR3 is 16 amino acids long.

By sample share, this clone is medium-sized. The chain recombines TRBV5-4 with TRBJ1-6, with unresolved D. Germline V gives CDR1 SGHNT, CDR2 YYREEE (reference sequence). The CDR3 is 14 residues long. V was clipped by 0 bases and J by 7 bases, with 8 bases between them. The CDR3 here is CASSLEVYNSPLHF. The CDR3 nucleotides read TGTGCCAGCAGCTTGGAAGTTTACAATTCACCCCTCCACTTT.

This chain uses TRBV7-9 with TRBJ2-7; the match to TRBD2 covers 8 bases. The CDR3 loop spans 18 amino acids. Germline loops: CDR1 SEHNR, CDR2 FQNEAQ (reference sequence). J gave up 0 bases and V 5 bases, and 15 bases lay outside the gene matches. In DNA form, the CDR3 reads TGTGCCAGCAGCGAAAGGCAGGGGCTAGCGGGTCTCTCCTACGAGCAGTACTTC. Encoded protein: CASSERQGLAGLSYEQYF.

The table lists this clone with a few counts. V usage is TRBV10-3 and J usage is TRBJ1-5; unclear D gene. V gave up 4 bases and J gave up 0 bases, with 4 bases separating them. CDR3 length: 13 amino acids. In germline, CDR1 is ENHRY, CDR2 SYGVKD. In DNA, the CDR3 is TGTGCCATCAGTGTTGGTAGCAATCAGCCCCAGCATTTT. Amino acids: CAISVGSNQPQHF.

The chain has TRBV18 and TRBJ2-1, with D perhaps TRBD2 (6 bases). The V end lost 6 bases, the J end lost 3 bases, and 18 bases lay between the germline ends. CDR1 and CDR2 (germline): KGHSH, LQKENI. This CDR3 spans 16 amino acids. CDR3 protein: CASSEGTSSYYNEQFF. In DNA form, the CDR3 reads TGTGCCAGCTCTGAGGGAACTAGCAGCTACTACAATGAGCAGTTCTTC.

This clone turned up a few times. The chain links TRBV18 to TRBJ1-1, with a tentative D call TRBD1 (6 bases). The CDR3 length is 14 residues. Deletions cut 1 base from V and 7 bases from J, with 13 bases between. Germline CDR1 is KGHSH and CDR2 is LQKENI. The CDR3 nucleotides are TGTGCCAGCTCACCACTAGTACAGGGAGGTGAAGCTTTCTTT. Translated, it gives CASSPLVQGGEAFF.